This T cell receptor beta chain was documented in a study of CD8 T cells in ankylosing spondylitis. Generation of TCR beta libraries employed quantitative 5'-RACE incorporating molecular barcodes. TCRdb re-derived calls from the 5' RACE reads in MiXCR, one entry per CDR3 protein. The sample has 650,000 to 800,000 distinct CDR3 sequences, 15% to 20% seen once. Looked up from germline, CDR1 is LGHDT and CDR2 is YNNKEL (reference sequence). This CDR3 region has 15 residues. Trimming removed 2 bases at V and 1 base at J, with 11 bases between. Findings of the study overall: Ankylosing spondylitis blood seemed to carry a telltale TCR beta motif made of several highly homologous variants. Clones linked with disease were CD8+ and fairly uncommon in the peripheral blood. The clones that were linked to disease were reported to be significantly enriched in matched synovial fluid samples from ankylosing spondylitis patients.

This clonotype has ten or more counts. Antigen specificity is unknown. J is TRBJ2-5 and V is TRBV3-1; tentatively, D is TRBD2 (5 bases). The sequence was obtained from a male donor with ankylosing spondylitis. Sequencing used blood, either unsorted or a sorted T cell fraction (not recorded which). CDR3 protein: CASSQRSGGQETQYF. The CDR3 DNA follows: TGTGCCAGCAGCCAAAGGTCTGGAGGCCAAGAGACCCAGTACTTC.